This T cell receptor beta chain derives from a study of blood T cell repertoires in COVID-19. In germline, CDR1 is SGHRS, CDR2 YFSETQ. This CDR3 has 17 amino acids. V was pared by 1 base and J by 6 bases, with 12 bases of the junction left unmatched. Sequenced by immunoSEQ multiplex PCR; TCRdb stores in-frame clones only, minus some. The data contain some 350,000 clones, more than 70% of them singletons. The source of this sequence is a woman younger than 45 with COVID-19, enrolled during active disease. This sequence joins TRBV5-1 and TRBJ2-3; 9 bases agree with TRBD2. Material for sequencing was peripheral blood. The CDR3 loop is CASSLRPAGGQPDTQYF. The CDR3 DNA follows: TGCGCCAGCAGCTTGCGTCCAGCGGGGGGCCAGCCCGATACGCAGTATTTT.